Each of the 17 T cell receptor beta chains below was sequenced from the same sample in a study of T cell clonality in common variable immunodeficiency (dated by TCRdb to the mid-2010s). What the authors observed across the whole study: Reportedly, TCRbeta sequences from CVID had fewer deletions and N-nucleotide insertions, and highly modified clones with 13 or more V deletions were absent from CVID.

These receptors have no identified antigens. Library preparation employed the immunoSEQ multiplex PCR assay. As stored in TCRdb, this immuneACCESS dataset retains in-frame rearrangements with V and J assigned. A fraction of the clones does not appear; measured against another copy, unresolved V genes explain less than half of the discrepancy, and the remainder lacks a known reason. In this sample the table shows about 30,000 clones, and no singletons are among them. The ten largest clones capture 5.4% of the sample. Sequenced: peripheral blood mononuclear cells. The receptors shown here come from a human donor with common variable immunodeficiency.

To note about this clone: From the germline J gene comes the end of the CDR3, since the read stops 3 residues before it. The chain has TRBV19 and TRBJ2-5; 7 nucleotides align to TRBD1. CDR3 length equals 15 residues. Per germline, CDR1 LNHDA and CDR2 SQIVND (reference sequence). After removal of 5 bases from V and 0 bases from J, the junction contained 6 bases not matched to a gene. The CDR3: CASSSRDSYQETQYF. Incomplete CDR3 DNA: TGTGCCAGTAGTTCCCGGGACAGTTACCAAGAGACC. Together with reference TRBV19 and TRBJ2-5, the CDR3 gives the full variable domain: DGGITQSPKYLFRKEGQNVTLSCEQNLNHDAMYWYRQDPGQGLRLIYYSQIVNDFQKGDIAEGYSVSREKKESFPLTVTSAQKNPTAFYLCASSSRDSYQETQYFGPGTRLLVL.

Points on this clone: The CDR3 extends 3 residues past the end of the read, so its final part is completed from the germline J gene. The chain is built from TRBV18 and TRBJ1-2; 8 bases are shared with TRBD1. Germline V gives CDR1 KGHSH, CDR2 LQKENI. The CDR3 has 14 residues. The V and J ends lost 3 bases and 2 bases, in that order; junction bases with no gene match: 2. The CDR3 spells CASSPRTGNYGYTF. The sequenced CDR3 bases are TGTGCCAGCTCACCTCGGACAGGGAACTATGGC.

This clone has more than one count but fewer than ten. The CDR3 extends 3 residues past the end of the read, so its final part is completed from the germline J gene. The chain is built from TRBV19 and TRBJ1-2; 7 bases align to TRBD1. The CDR3 is 14 residues long. Trimming cost V 8 bases and J 3 bases; bases outside gene matches: 9. Germline CDR1 reads LNHDA; CDR2 reads SQIVND (reference sequence). The CDR3: CASGGKGQYYGYTF. The covered CDR3 bases are TGTGCCAGTGGAGGAAAGGGACAGTACTATGGC.

Remarks on this clone: With the read ending 3 residues before the CDR3 end, the germline J gene is used to fill in that end. This sequence joins TRBV7-6 and TRBJ2-2; D unclear. With 5 bases removed from V and 6 bases from J, the gap between germline ends came to 10 bases. Germline V gene data show CDR1 as SGHVS and CDR2 as FNYEAQ. CDR3 length: 13 amino acids. The CDR3 bases that were read are TGTGCCAGCAGCGCGGTAGCACCCGGGGAG. Translating gives CASSAVAPGE. In full, the CDR3 reads CASSAVAPGELFF.

About this clone itself: From the germline J gene comes the end of the CDR3, since the read stops 3 residues before it. The J gene is TRBJ1-2, the V gene TRBV19; possibly TRBD1 for D (5 bases). The germline gives CDR1 LNHDA, CDR2 SQIVND (reference sequence). Trimming stripped 6 bases from V and 2 bases from J, with 16 bases between. The CDR3 totals 15 residues. The covered CDR3 bases are TGTGCCAGTAGCTGGAGCAGGGAACTAAACTATGGC. Its translation: CASSWSRELNYG. The CDR3 in full is CASSWSRELNYGYTF.

This clone has only a few counts. CDR3 residues: CSAMGQGSHGYTF. The sequenced part of the CDR3 DNA is TGCAGTGCTATGGGACAGGGGTCCCATGGC. V usage is TRBV20-1 and J usage is TRBJ1-2, with 10 bases matching TRBD1. The CDR3 end lies 3 residues beyond the end of the read and is filled in from the germline J gene. This CDR3 is built from 13 residues. The germline V gene encodes CDR1 DFQATT and CDR2 SNEGSKA (reference sequence). The junction had 5 bases not matched to a gene; V was cut back by 4 bases and J by 6 bases.

Ten or more counts support this clone. Read sequence stops 3 residues before the CDR3 end, and the germline J gene provides the missing end. The chain combines TRBV29-1 with TRBJ1-1; D may be TRBD1 (6 bases). The CDR3 has 14 residues. Germline loops: CDR1 SQVTM, CDR2 ANQGSEA. Trimming took off 2 bases at V and 4 bases at J, with 14 bases between the two ends. The CDR3 here is CSVEPGGAVTEAFF. The part of the CDR3 DNA that was read is TGCAGCGTTGAACCGGGGGGCGCCGTCACTGAA.

This clone was detected ten times or more. The read terminates 3 residues ahead of where the CDR3 ends, so the germline J gene completes it. The J gene is TRBJ1-1, the V gene TRBV18; a weak D match, TRBD1 (5 bases). Germline CDR1 reads KGHSH; CDR2 reads LQKENI. V was clipped by 1 base and J by 1 base, with 7 bases between them. The CDR3 is 14 amino acids. The sequenced part of the CDR3 DNA is TGTGCCAGCTCACCACAGGGGTCGAACACTGAA. Encoded protein: CASSPQGSNTE. The whole CDR3 sequence is CASSPQGSNTEAFF.

This clone has at least ten counts. The read ends 3 residues early relative to the CDR3; the germline J gene fills the gap. The genes are TRBV7-3 and TRBJ2-3; maybe TRBD2 (7 bases). This CDR3 comprises 15 residues. CDR1 is SGHTA, CDR2 FQGTGA, per germline. The ends were cut back, 3 bases at V and 3 bases at J, with 13 bases in the middle. The CDR3 protein is CASSLSGGATDTQYF. The sequenced part of the CDR3 DNA is TGTGCCAGCAGCTTGAGTGGGGGGGCGACAGATACG.

Worth noting for this clone: Read data end 3 residues before the CDR3 end; the end is taken from the germline J gene. V and J are TRBV5-1 and TRBJ2-1; TRBD1 aligns across 10 bases. The CDR3 sequence is 15 residues long. V gave up 0 bases and J gave up 8 bases; unmatched junction bases: 5. The germline CDR1 and CDR2 sequences are SGHRS and YFSETQ. CDR3 sequence reads: CASSLVVTGGHEQFF. The covered CDR3 bases are TGCGCCAGCAGCTTGGTAGTGACAGGGGGCCATGAG.

A word on this clone: The read finishes 3 residues shy of the CDR3 end, and the germline J gene is used to complete it. The V gene is TRBV20-1, the J gene TRBJ2-1, with D unclear. The CDR3 runs 13 residues. Trimming took 6 bases from V and 4 from J, leaving 13 bases between them. Germline V gives CDR1 DFQATT, CDR2 SNEGSKA (reference sequence). The covered CDR3 bases are TGCAGTGCGAGCCCCACTTCGTACAATGAG. This translates into CSASPTSYNE. The full CDR3 protein reads CSASPTSYNEQFF.

The sample holds a few counts of this clone. The CDR3 end lies 3 residues beyond the end of the read and is filled in from the germline J gene. V gene TRBV6-2 or TRBV6-3 combines with J gene TRBJ1-6; tentatively, D is TRBD1 (6 bases). Germline V gene lookup returns CDR1 MNHEY and CDR2 SVGEGT. The CDR3 runs to 15 residues. With 1 base removed from V and 7 bases from J, the gap between germline ends came to 11 bases. The CDR3 reads CASSYLPGANSPLHF. The CDR3 bases that were read are TGTGCCAGCAGTTACTTGCCAGGGGCCAATTCACCC.

With respect to this clone: The read ends 3 residues early relative to the CDR3; the germline J gene fills the gap. The chain uses TRBV7-2 and TRBJ1-2, with TRBD1 as a possible D gene (6 bases). Germline CDR1 reads SGHTA; CDR2 reads FQGNSA. V lost 4 bases to trimming and J lost 2 bases, with 14 bases between them. The CDR3 is 15 amino acids. The DNA read from the CDR3 is TGTGCCAGCAGCTCACAGGGAAATTTCAACTATGGC. Its translation: CASSSQGNFNYG. The whole CDR3 sequence is CASSSQGNFNYGYTF.

Only a few counts were recorded for this clone. The CDR3 end is not reached by the read, which stops 3 residues before it; the germline J gene fills it in. This sequence joins TRBV6-1 and TRBJ1-6; no clear D. CDR3 length: 15 amino acids. Germline V CDR1 and CDR2: MNHNS, SASEGT. Trimming shortened V by 1 base and J by 4 bases, and 8 bases separated the two germline ends. CDR3 protein: CASSEGAAYNSPLHF. The CDR3 DNA, read in part, is TGTGCCAGCAGTGAAGGGGCAGCTTATAATTCACCC.

This clone was counted at least ten times. The CDR3 end is not reached by the read, which stops 3 residues before it; the germline J gene fills it in. V is TRBV14 and J is TRBJ1-6; possibly TRBD1 for D (5 bases). Germline V gene data show CDR1 as SGHDN and CDR2 as FVKESK. This CDR3 contains 15 residues. V was pared by 1 base and J by 7 bases, with 11 bases between. CDR3 sequence: CASSQAGTSNSPLHF. The sequenced part of the CDR3 DNA is TGTGCCAGCAGCCAAGCCGGGACTTCCAATTCACCC.

Regarding this clone: The read ends 3 residues early relative to the CDR3; the germline J gene fills the gap. V is TRBV19 and J is TRBJ1-2, with 9 bases fitting TRBD1. The CDR3 contains 14 residues. Per the germline V gene, CDR1 is LNHDA and CDR2 is SQIVND (reference sequence). V lost 5 bases, J lost 4 bases, and 5 bases stayed unmatched. Here the CDR3 reads CASSFRDRAYGYTF. The sequenced CDR3 bases are TGTGCCAGTAGTTTCCGGGACAGGGCCTATGGC.

Remarks on this clone: The missing CDR3 end, 3 residues past where the read stops, is filled in from the germline J gene. The V gene is TRBV7-3, the J gene TRBJ2-2, with D possibly matching TRBD1 (6 bases). CDR1 and CDR2 (germline): SGHTA, FQGTGA. V was trimmed by 2 bases and J by 5 bases, leaving 6 bases between them. The CDR3 has 13 residues. CDR3 DNA (partial): TGTGCCAGCAGCTTACAGGGGACCGGGGAG. Translation: CASSLQGTGE. The full CDR3 protein is CASSLQGTGELFF.